Each of the 3 T cell receptor beta chains below was sequenced from the same sample in a study of blood T cell repertoires in COVID-19. Sequencing used immunoSEQ multiplex PCR; TCRdb keeps in-frame clones, though not all of them. This table has nearly 85,000 clones, 65% to 85% appearing once. Source material: peripheral blood. Every receptor here comes from a woman aged 55-70 years with acute or convalescent COVID-19.

This clone has at least ten counts. CDR3 DNA: TGTGCCACCAGCATAAGAGGACAGGGGAACACTGAAGCTTTCTTT. As protein: CATSIRGQGNTEAFF. This chain links TRBV15 with TRBJ1-1; 8 bases fit TRBD1. Germline V gene data show CDR1 as LNHNV and CDR2 as YYDKDF (reference sequence). The CDR3 contains 15 residues. The J segment lost 1 base and the V segment lost 4 bases, leaving 5 bases of the junction unmatched.

The V and J genes are TRBV11-3 and TRBJ2-5; D may be TRBD2 (5 bases). The germline gives CDR1 SGHNT, CDR2 YENEEA. The V and J ends lost 3 bases and 9 bases respectively, with 14 bases between them. The length of the CDR3 is 13 residues. CDR3 DNA: TGTGCCAGCAGCTTTACGGGCCCGGAGGCCCAGTACTTC. Protein sequence: CASSFTGPEAQYF.

The chain carries TRBV2 and TRBJ2-6, with TRBD1 matching 7 bases. The J segment lost 2 bases and the V segment lost 6 bases, leaving 4 bases of the junction unmatched. CDR1 and CDR2 (germline): SNHLY, FYNNEI. This CDR3 comprises 15 residues. This CDR3 is CASSADRAGANVLTF. Written as DNA, the CDR3 is TGTGCCAGCAGCGCAGACAGGGCTGGGGCCAACGTCCTGACTTTC.